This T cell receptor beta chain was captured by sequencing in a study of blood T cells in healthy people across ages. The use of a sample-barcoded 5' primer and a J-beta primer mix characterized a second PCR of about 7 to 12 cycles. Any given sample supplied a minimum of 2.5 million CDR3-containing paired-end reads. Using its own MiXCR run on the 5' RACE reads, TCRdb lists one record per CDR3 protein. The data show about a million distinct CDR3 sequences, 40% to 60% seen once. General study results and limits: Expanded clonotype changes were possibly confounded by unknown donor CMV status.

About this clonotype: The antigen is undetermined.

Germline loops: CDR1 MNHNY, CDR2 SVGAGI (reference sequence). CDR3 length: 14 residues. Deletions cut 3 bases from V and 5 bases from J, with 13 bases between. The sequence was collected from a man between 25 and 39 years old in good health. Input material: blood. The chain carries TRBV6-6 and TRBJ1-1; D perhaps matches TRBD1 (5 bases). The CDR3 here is CASSYGGGWTEAFF. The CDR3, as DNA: TGTGCCAGCAGTTATGGGGGGGGGTGGACTGAAGCTTTCTTT.